The 12 T cell receptor beta chains listed next were all sequenced from one sample in a study of blood T cell repertoires in COVID-19. Clones were sequenced by immunoSEQ multiplex PCR, and TCRdb holds only the in-frame ones, with some missing. The sample has roughly 94,000 clones; roughly 88% are singletons. Sequenced input: peripheral blood. All receptors come from a man aged 60 to 75 with acute or convalescent COVID-19.

This clone has only a few counts. The J gene is TRBJ1-2, the V gene TRBV12-3 or TRBV12-4; 8 nucleotides agree with TRBD1. J gave up 8 bases and V 6 bases, and 5 bases lay outside the gene matches. The CDR3 is made up of 12 amino acids. CDR3 coding DNA: TGTGCCAGCAGGTTGACAGGGGAGGGCTACACCTTC. Translated: CASRLTGEGYTF.

The chain couples TRBV6-5 to TRBJ1-1; the match to TRBD1 covers 8 bases. The CDR3 is made up of 14 amino acids. CDR1 MNHEY and CDR2 SVGAGI come from the germline V gene. V gave up 5 bases and J gave up 10 bases; unmatched junction bases: 12. For the CDR3, the DNA is TGTGCCAGCAGTACATCCGGGACAGGAGGTCGAGCTTTCTTT. It translates to CASSTSGTGGRAFF.

The V gene is TRBV10-2, the J gene TRBJ2-1; 9 bases are a match to TRBD2. Trimming at V came to 6 bases and at J to 6 bases, leaving 6 bases not matched to a gene. CDR1 is WSHSY, CDR2 SAAADI, per germline. The CDR3 covers 14 residues. The CDR3: CASSVSGRSNEQFF. The CDR3 nucleotides are TGCGCCAGCAGCGTTAGCGGGAGAAGCAATGAGCAGTTCTTC.

The CDR3 DNA reads TGTGCCAGCAGCTTAGCGATGGCCAACTATGGCTACACCTTC. It encodes CASSLAMANYGYTF. The V call is TRBV7-8, the J call TRBJ1-2; D not certain. The CDR3 runs to 14 residues. V was pared by 0 bases and J by 2 bases, with 7 bases between. Germline CDR1 reads SGHVS; CDR2 reads FQNEAQ.

The chain recombines TRBV19 with TRBJ1-5, with no clear D. Trimming removed 0 bases from V and 5 bases from J, with 5 bases in between. The CDR3 contains 13 residues. The germline V gene has CDR1 LNHDA and CDR2 SQIVND (reference sequence). The CDR3 DNA sequence: TGTGCCAGTAGTATAGATCGGGATCAGCCCCAGCATTTT. This sequence encodes CASSIDRDQPQHF.

DNA of the CDR3: TGTGCCAGCAGCCATACAGGAGCTGGAAACACCATATATTTT. Translated: CASSHTGAGNTIYF. V usage is TRBV11-2 and J usage is TRBJ1-3, with TRBD1 as a possible D gene (5 bases). CDR3 length: 14 amino acids. Looked up from germline, CDR1 is SGHAT and CDR2 is FQNNGV. The V and J ends lost 5 bases and 2 bases respectively, with 10 bases between them.

The V gene is TRBV5-4, the J gene TRBJ2-5; 13 positions match TRBD2. Trimming cost V 4 bases and J 2 bases; bases outside gene matches: 14. CDR1 is SGHNT and CDR2 is YYREEE in the germline V gene (reference sequence). The CDR3 is made up of 19 amino acids. CDR3 coding DNA: TGTGCCAGCAGCAAACTTGGAATGGGGACTAGCGGGGTTCAAGAGACCCAGTACTTC. It is translated as CASSKLGMGTSGVQETQYF.

This clone was picked up one time. The chain has TRBV5-6 and TRBJ2-7, with a tentative D call TRBD1 (5 bases). This CDR3 region has 15 residues. Germline CDR1 is SGHDT and CDR2 is YYEEEE. V lost 1 base, J lost 0 bases, and 11 bases lay in between. The CDR3: CASSLRGVISYEQYV. The CDR3 bases are TGTGCCAGCAGCTTGAGGGGTGTTATCTCCTACGAGCAGTACGTC.

The rearrangement joins TRBV19 to TRBJ1-1; 9 bases agree with TRBD1. The germline CDR1 and CDR2 sequences are LNHDA and SQIVND (reference sequence). The ends lost 6 bases at V and 1 base at J; junction bases unmatched: 6. The CDR3 is 15 residues long. CDR3 in amino acids: CASRIQGARNTEAFF. The CDR3 DNA follows: TGTGCCAGTAGGATACAGGGGGCGAGGAACACTGAAGCTTTCTTT. Full variable domain (rest looked up from reference TRBV19 and TRBJ1-1): DGGITQSPKYLFRKEGQNVTLSCEQNLNHDAMYWYRQDPGQGLRLIYYSQIVNDFQKGDIAEGYSVSREKKESFPLTVTSAQKNPTAFYLCASRIQGARNTEAFFGQGTRLTVV.

This clone was observed a few times. V is TRBV28 and J is TRBJ1-5; 7 nucleotides match TRBD1. V gave up 6 bases and J gave up 5 bases; unmatched junction bases: 10. The germline gives CDR1 MDHEN, CDR2 SYDVKM. The CDR3 loop spans 15 amino acids. CDR3 amino acids: CASSTDRVGYQPQHF. CDR3 sequence (DNA): TGTGCCAGCAGCACCGACAGGGTGGGCTATCAGCCCCAGCATTTT.

This clone was seen only a few times. J is TRBJ1-1 and V is TRBV19; no reliable D call. The germline V gene has CDR1 LNHDA and CDR2 SQIVND (reference sequence). The CDR3 runs 14 residues. Deletions cut 0 bases from V and 1 base from J, with 6 bases between. CDR3 sequence: CASSIETRNTEAFF. The CDR3 coding sequence is TGTGCCAGTAGTATAGAGACAAGGAACACTGAAGCTTTCTTT.

This chain links TRBV5-6 with TRBJ1-3; D ambiguous. Germline V gene data show CDR1 as SGHDT and CDR2 as YYEEEE. The CDR3 has 15 residues. Trimming took off 2 bases at V and 3 bases at J, with 12 bases between the two ends. The CDR3 sequence is CASSFGRRSGNTIYF. DNA for the CDR3: TGTGCCAGCAGCTTCGGCAGGCGCAGTGGAAACACCATATATTTT.